This T cell receptor beta chain was found in a study of T cells in Graves' hyperthyroidism and ophthalmopathy. Study context: Sampling of peripheral blood happened at initial diagnosis, prior to any treatment.

RNA transcripts provided the source from which TCR beta CDR3 regions were amplified. First-round RT-PCR targeting the TCR CDR3 was performed with the HTBI primer set. TCRdb re-called the multiplex PCR reads through MiXCR, storing one row per CDR3 protein. The table lists a few hundred thousand distinct CDR3 sequences, approximately 15% of them singletons. In regard to this clonotype: The target antigen is unknown.

The CDR3 loop spans 12 amino acids. Looked up from germline, CDR1 is MDHEN and CDR2 is SYDVKM. Trimming stripped 7 bases from V and 0 bases from J, with 3 bases between. Patients between 18 and 65 years old had hyperthyroidism, newly diagnosed and lasting under 2 months. On the basis of clinical symptoms, serum thyroxine and TRAb, thyroid ultrasound and orbital computed tomography, diagnoses were made. Points from the study as a whole: A 13 V-J model separated ophthalmopathy from stable hyperthyroidism.

The sample comprised blood. This clonotype was obtained from a young woman with Graves' hyperthyroidism that later progressed to Graves' ophthalmopathy. V is TRBV28 and J is TRBJ2-2; no clear D. The CDR3 region is CASTANTGELFF. The CDR3 DNA follows: TGTGCCAGCACTGCGAACACCGGGGAGCTGTTTTTT.